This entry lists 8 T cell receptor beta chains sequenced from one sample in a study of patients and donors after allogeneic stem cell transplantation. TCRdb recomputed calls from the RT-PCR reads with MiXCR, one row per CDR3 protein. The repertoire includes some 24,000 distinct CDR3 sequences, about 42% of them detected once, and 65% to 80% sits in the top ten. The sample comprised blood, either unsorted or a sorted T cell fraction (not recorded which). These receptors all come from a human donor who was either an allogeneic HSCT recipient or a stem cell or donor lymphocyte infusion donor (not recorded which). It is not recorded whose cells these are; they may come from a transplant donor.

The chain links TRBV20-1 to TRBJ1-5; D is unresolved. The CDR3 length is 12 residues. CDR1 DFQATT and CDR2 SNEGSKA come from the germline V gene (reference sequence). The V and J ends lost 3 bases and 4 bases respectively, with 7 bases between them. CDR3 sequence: CSARGTNQPQHF. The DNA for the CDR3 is TGCAGTGCTAGGGGCACAAATCAGCCCCAGCATTTT.

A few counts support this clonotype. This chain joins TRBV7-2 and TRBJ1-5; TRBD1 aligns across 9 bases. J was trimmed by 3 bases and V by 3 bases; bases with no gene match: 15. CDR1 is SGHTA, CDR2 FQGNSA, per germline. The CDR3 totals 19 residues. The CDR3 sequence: CASSFFLSPGTGPNQPQHF. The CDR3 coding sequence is TGTGCCAGCAGCTTTTTTTTATCCCCCGGGACAGGGCCCAATCAGCCCCAGCATTTT.

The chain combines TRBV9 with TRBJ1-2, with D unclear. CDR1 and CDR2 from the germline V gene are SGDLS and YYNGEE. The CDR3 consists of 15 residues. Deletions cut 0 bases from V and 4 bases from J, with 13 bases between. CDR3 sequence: CASSVDGPLTYGYTF. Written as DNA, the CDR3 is TGTGCCAGCAGCGTAGACGGACCCCTGACCTATGGCTACACCTTC.

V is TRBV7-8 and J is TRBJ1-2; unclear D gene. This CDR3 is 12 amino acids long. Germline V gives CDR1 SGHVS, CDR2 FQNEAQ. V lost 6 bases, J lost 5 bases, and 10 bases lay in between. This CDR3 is CASSPAPYGYTF. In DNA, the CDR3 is TGTGCCAGCAGTCCCGCTCCATATGGCTACACCTTC.

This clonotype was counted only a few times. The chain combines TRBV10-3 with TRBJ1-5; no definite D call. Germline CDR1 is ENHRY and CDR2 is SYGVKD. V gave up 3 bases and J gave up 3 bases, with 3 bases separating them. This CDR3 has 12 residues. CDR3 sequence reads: CAISDLNQPQHF. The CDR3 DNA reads TGTGCCATCAGTGACCTCAATCAGCCCCAGCATTTT.

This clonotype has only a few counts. The CDR3 here is CASSPRGKETQYF. CDR3 DNA: TGTGCCAGCAGTCCGCGGGGGAAAGAGACCCAGTACTTC. The chain employs TRBV12-3 or TRBV12-4 and TRBJ2-5; 7 nucleotides line up with TRBD2. The CDR3 runs to 13 residues. V dropped 5 bases and J dropped 3; count of bases not matched to a gene: 3.

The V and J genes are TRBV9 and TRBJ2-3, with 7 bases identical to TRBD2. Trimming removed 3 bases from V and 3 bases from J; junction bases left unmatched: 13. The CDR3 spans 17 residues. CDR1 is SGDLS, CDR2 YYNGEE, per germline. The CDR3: CASSDHVGGYRTDTQYF. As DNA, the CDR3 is TGTGCCAGCAGCGACCACGTGGGGGGGTATCGGACAGATACGCAGTATTTT.

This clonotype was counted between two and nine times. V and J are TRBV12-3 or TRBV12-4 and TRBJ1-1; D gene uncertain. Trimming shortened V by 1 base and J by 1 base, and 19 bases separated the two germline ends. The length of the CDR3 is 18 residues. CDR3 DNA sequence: TGTGCCAGCAGTTTAGGGTATGGGATAACGGGAGGGAACACTGAAGCTTTCTTT. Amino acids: CASSLGYGITGGNTEAFF.